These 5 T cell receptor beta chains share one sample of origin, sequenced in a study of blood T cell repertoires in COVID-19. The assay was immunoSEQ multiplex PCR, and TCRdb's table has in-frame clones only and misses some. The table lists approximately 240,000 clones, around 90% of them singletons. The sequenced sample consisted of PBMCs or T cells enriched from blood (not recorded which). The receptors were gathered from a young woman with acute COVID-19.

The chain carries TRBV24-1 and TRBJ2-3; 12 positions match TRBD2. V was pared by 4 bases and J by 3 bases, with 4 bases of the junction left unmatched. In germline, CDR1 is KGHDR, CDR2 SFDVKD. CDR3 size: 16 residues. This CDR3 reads CATSEPSGGDTDTQYF. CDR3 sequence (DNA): TGTGCCACCAGTGAGCCTAGCGGGGGGGATACAGATACGCAGTATTTT.

CDR3 in DNA: TGTGCCAGCAGCCAAGAACAGCACTATAATTCACCCCTCCACTTT. Amino acids: CASSQEQHYNSPLHF. The chain recombines TRBV14 with TRBJ1-6, with D hard to call. V dropped 0 bases and J dropped 3 bases, with 6 bases sitting between them. CDR1 is SGHDN, CDR2 FVKESK, per germline. CDR3 length: 15 residues.

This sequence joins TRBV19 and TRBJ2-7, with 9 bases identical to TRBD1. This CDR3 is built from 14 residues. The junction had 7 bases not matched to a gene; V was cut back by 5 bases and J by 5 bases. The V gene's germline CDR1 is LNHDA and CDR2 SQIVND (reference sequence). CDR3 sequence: CASSFGDRAHEQYF. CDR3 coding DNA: TGTGCCAGTAGTTTCGGGGACAGGGCCCACGAGCAGTACTTC.

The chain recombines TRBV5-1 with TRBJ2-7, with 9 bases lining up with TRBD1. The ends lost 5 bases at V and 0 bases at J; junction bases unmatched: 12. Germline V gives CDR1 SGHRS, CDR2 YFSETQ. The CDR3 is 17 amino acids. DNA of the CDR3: TGCGCCAGCAGAGACGCCCGGACAGGGGCAAGCTCCTACGAGCAGTACTTC. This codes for CASRDARTGASSYEQYF.

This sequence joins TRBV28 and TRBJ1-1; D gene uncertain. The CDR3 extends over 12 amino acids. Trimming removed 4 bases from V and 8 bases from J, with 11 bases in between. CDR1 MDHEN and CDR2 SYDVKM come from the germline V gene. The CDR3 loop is CASSSPSWEAFF. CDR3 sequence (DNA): TGTGCCAGCAGTTCCCCGAGCTGGGAAGCTTTCTTT.